This T cell receptor beta chain derives from a study of human T cells and chemical hapten exposure. Time point defined: pre-sensitization, week 0. Stated treatment: therapeutic diphenylcyclopropenone sensitization with weekly scalp DPC. TCRdb passed the RACE reads through MiXCR, listing each CDR3 protein once. The sample holds roughly 260,000 distinct CDR3 sequences, over 8% seen once. After removal of 4 bases from V and 5 bases from J, the junction contained 4 bases not matched to a gene. The CDR3 has 13 amino acids. This clonotype was observed many times. J is TRBJ1-1 and V is TRBV12-3 or TRBV12-4, with TRBD1 matching 7 bases. The TCR sequence derives from a woman aged 40 to 50 with alopecia areata. Some clones in this sample may be carry-over from other donors' samples. The sequencing here drew on whole blood, taken in connection with sensitization to the hapten diphenylcyclopropenone (DPC). The CDR3 coding sequence is TGTGCCAGCAGTTCGACAGGGCGGACTGAAGCTTTCTTT. This gives the protein CASSSTGRTEAFF.